The subject of this entry is one TCR beta chain. Germline loops: CDR1 LNHDA, CDR2 SQIVND (reference sequence). The CDR3 is made up of 16 amino acids. After removal of 4 bases from V and 8 bases from J, the junction contained 11 bases not matched to a gene. Profiling relied on immunoSEQ multiplex PCR, and the TCRdb table lists in-frame clones only, not all of them. The table lists roughly 200,000 clones, approximately 83% of them singletons. The data derive from a study of blood T cell repertoires in COVID-19. Study-wide background: In each case, the material was cDNA or gDNA derived from T cells, B-cell-depleted T cells, or PBMCs.

This chain connects TRBV19 to TRBJ2-1; 10 nucleotides agree with TRBD2. Sequenced input: peripheral blood. The clonotype comes from a man aged 55-75 years with acute or convalescent COVID-19. The CDR3 DNA follows: TGTGCCAGTAGTAAAAAAACTAGCGGGATATCGTATGAGCAGTTCTTC. Residues: CASSKKTSGISYEQFF.